Given below is one T cell receptor beta chain in context. No cognate antigen has been identified for it. One base away there is no much larger clone; base qualities are not given. According to the study, the label for this sample's time point signals: week 11, during vaccination. A 20-mer mutant IDH1 peptide at 300 micrograms in Montanide made up each vaccine dose, which was injected subcutaneously together with topical imiquimod. The donors had newly diagnosed IDH1-mutant astrocytomas of WHO grade 3 or 4 that showed loss of nuclear ATRX. The samples were drawn from NOA16, a multicentre, single-arm, open-label phase I trial in Germany that tested a mutant IDH1 peptide vaccine in humans for the first time. Genomic DNA for TCRB sequencing was extracted from EDTA blood using the DNeasy Blood and Tissue Kit. Libraries came from the immunoSEQ multiplex PCR assay. Following the manufacturer's protocol, the hsTCRB Kit was used to amplify rearranged TCR beta chain sequences. An Illumina MiSeq was used to sequence the TCRB libraries. The study's own analysis went as follows. The proprietary platform of the kit vendor was used for demultiplexing, trimming and gene mapping. Sourced from immuneACCESS, this table was stored by TCRdb with only in-frame sequences that have V and J called. A share of the clones is absent; for the studies checked, an unresolved V gene accounts for under half, and the remainder has no known explanation. The DNA was the basis for D and trimming; V, J and clone size are from that table. For this sample there are some 26,000 clones; less than 85% appear just once. The ten largest clones add up to 9.5% to 12% of the sample.

The data are from a study of a mutant IDH1 vaccine in newly diagnosed glioma (dated by TCRdb to the early 2020s). About the full investigation: Patients were given eight vaccinations, in weeks 1, 3, 5, 7, 11, 15, 19 and 23, which matched visits V03 through V10. The roughly 33 treated patients were 62.5% male and approximately 40% female, with a mean age of roughly 40 years. Prior to enrollment, patients had been given standard therapy consisting of radiotherapy alone, temozolomide alone, or radiochemotherapy with temozolomide, with the combination given to most patients. For exploratory analyses, longitudinal TCRB deep sequencing was carried out in around 26 treated patients wherever samples were available. Peripheral blood was drawn at six visits: V03 (baseline), V05, V07, V10, V12 and V13. Vaccination began 4-6 weeks after radiotherapy alone, or alongside temozolomide cycles in the chemotherapy-containing groups. The paper as a whole reports these results and caveats: Across multiple MHC alleles, vaccine-induced immune responses were seen in more than 80% of patients. Selection of PBMC samples for TCRB deep sequencing was based on availability. The authors stated that sample limitations prevented analyses of patient blood samples from being reproduced. Changes in the top peripheral T cell clonotypes picked up by TCRB sequencing did not appear to be linked to pseudoprogression.

Reading from cysteine to phenylalanine, the CDR3 counts 13 amino acids. Of the read, only the CDR3 DNA is kept; its 39 bases are in frame from base 1. From a lookup of the germline V gene, CDR1 and CDR2 are SGHTA and FQGNSA. V is trimmed back by 10 bases and J by 0 bases, and the junction contains 4 bases that no gene match accounts for. The rearranged chain carries TRBV7-2 and TRBJ2-3; TRBD1 agrees with 7 junctional bases. Sample: peripheral blood mononuclear cells (PBMCs), taken from a glioma patient whose treatment included an IDH1 peptide vaccine. This receptor was taken from a man between 18 and 35 years old with glioma. Some clones in this sample may be carry-over from other donors' samples. Read as DNA, the sequence is TGTGCCAACGCCAGGGGGAGCACAGATACGCAGTATTTT. Translated, this gives CANARGSTDTQYF.